These 8 T cell receptor beta chains were sequenced from one sample in a study of blood T cells in healthy people across ages. Then a second PCR, running roughly 7 to 11 cycles, was carried out with a sample-barcoded 5' primer and a J-beta primer mix. TCRdb itself ran the 5' RACE reads through MiXCR, one entry per CDR3 protein. This table has some 1.8 million distinct CDR3 sequences, around 42% appearing once. Input material: blood. The receptors originated from a human donor in good health.

This clonotype was observed a few times. An end of the junction does not agree with germline; a read error may underlie this. The rearrangement joins TRBV5-1 to TRBJ2-5; D is uncertain. The V gene's germline CDR1 is SGHRS and CDR2 YFSETQ. The CDR3 sequence is 12 residues long. CDR3 region: CASSPDQEAQYF. In DNA, the CDR3 is TGCGCCAGCAGCCCGGACCAAGAGGCCCAGTACTTC.

This clonotype was recorded at least ten times. The V and J genes are TRBV20-1 and TRBJ1-4; D remains ambiguous. V was clipped by 7 bases and J by 1 base, with 16 bases between them. This CDR3 has 15 amino acids. Germline V gene lookup returns CDR1 DFQATT and CDR2 SNEGSKA (reference sequence). The CDR3 sequence: CSVSPLMGTNEKLFF. The DNA of the CDR3 is TGCAGTGTCTCTCCCCTGATGGGAACTAATGAAAAACTGTTTTTT.

The chain employs TRBV29-1 and TRBJ2-6; D gene ambiguous. Germline loops: CDR1 SQVTM, CDR2 ANQGSEA. Trimming removed 4 bases from V and 0 bases from J, with 10 bases in between. There are 15 residues in the CDR3. In DNA form, the CDR3 reads TGCAGCGTTGGTTCTTCTAGCTCTGGGGCCAACGTCCTGACTTTC. Residues: CSVGSSSSGANVLTF.

The J gene is TRBJ2-2, the V gene TRBV10-3; 10 bases are a match to TRBD1. The CDR3 runs to 17 residues. From germline, CDR1 is ENHRY and CDR2 SYGVKD. The V and J ends lost 5 bases and 4 bases, in that order; junction bases with no gene match: 10. CDR3 sequence (DNA): TGTGCCATCAGTCTTTCCGGGACAGGGGCCTTCACCGGGGAGCTGTTTTTT. Translating gives CAISLSGTGAFTGELFF.

This clonotype was observed a few times. The chain has TRBV24-1 and TRBJ2-1; 7 positions match TRBD1. The V segment lost 4 bases and the J segment 7 bases; nucleotides outside the gene matches: 6. CDR1 and CDR2 (germline): KGHDR, SFDVKD. CDR3 size: 14 residues. Here the CDR3 DNA reads TGTGCCACCAGTGACCCCGGACAGGTTAATGAGCAGTTCTTC. Encoded protein: CATSDPGQVNEQFF.

This clonotype was observed a few times. V and J are TRBV29-1 and TRBJ2-6; D perhaps matches TRBD2 (6 bases). Trimming pared 5 bases from V and 4 bases from J, leaving 18 bases between. There are 16 residues in the CDR3. Germline assignment: CDR1 SQVTM and CDR2 ANQGSEA. CDR3: CSVWTIMSRGANVLTF. DNA for the CDR3: TGCAGCGTTTGGACTATCATGTCAAGGGGGGCCAACGTCCTGACTTTC.

The genes are TRBV7-9 and TRBJ2-7; 8 nucleotides match TRBD1. Germline loops: CDR1 SEHNR, CDR2 FQNEAQ (reference sequence). This CDR3 is 12 amino acids long. The trim removed 5 bases at V and 7 bases at J, leaving 4 bases unmatched. The CDR3: CASSHRGDEQYF. CDR3 bases: TGTGCCAGCAGCCACAGGGGGGATGAGCAGTACTTC.

The chain uses TRBV6-5 and TRBJ1-1, with D hard to call. The CDR3 covers 16 residues. Between the trimmed V and J ends, which lost 0 bases and 4 bases, there was a span of 15 bases. CDR1 and CDR2 from the germline V gene are MNHEY and SVGAGI. CDR3 loop: CASSYSSGLGSTEAFF. Here the CDR3 DNA reads TGTGCCAGCAGTTACTCAAGCGGGTTAGGGTCCACTGAAGCTTTCTTT.